This T cell receptor beta chain was sequenced in a study of blood T cell repertoires in COVID-19. For the study at large: Donors in the United States, Italy and Spain gave samples during acute or convalescent COVID-19. Sources were T cells, B-cell-depleted T cells, or PBMCs; the material itself was cDNA or gDNA.

In the original processing: Using reference gene primer amplification, nucleated cell counts were estimated. The method was immunoSEQ multiplex PCR; TCRdb's version includes in-frame clones alone and lacks a portion of them. V and J calls and clone size are as listed in that table; D and trimming were resolved from the DNA. Among some 260,000 clones, roughly 87% were seen once, and the ten largest hold about 0.7%. The receptor was derived from a human donor in a cohort sampled during active COVID-19. Sequencing used peripheral blood.

The CDR3 DNA reads TGTGCCAGCAGTTACTCCAGAAGGGGAAGGACTGAAGCTTTCTTT. Its translation: CASSYSRRGRTEAFF. The chain uses TRBV6-2 or TRBV6-3 and TRBJ1-1, with TRBD1 as a possible D gene (5 bases). This CDR3 has 15 residues. The V and J ends lost 0 bases and 5 bases respectively, with 13 bases between them. Looked up from germline, CDR1 is MNHEY and CDR2 is SVGEGT.